This is a list of T cell receptor beta chains from one sample in a study of a mutant IDH1 vaccine in newly diagnosed glioma. Assay used: immunoSEQ multiplex PCR; TCRdb lists only in-frame clones, some missing. The data contain roughly 60,000 clones, approximately 81% of them singletons. The antigens for these receptors are not known. The sequencing used PBMCs, collected from a glioma patient whose treatment included an IDH1 peptide vaccine. Receptors were obtained from a man younger than 40 with glioma. Each CDR3 is given with its conserved first and last residue. The D gene is left open where the match is weak. Only some rows state a clone size, as once, few, many or a class for expanded clones.

V gene	J gene	D gene	clone size	CDR3 DNA	CDR3 protein
TRBV2	TRBJ1-6	-	-	TGTGCCAGCAGTGAAAGCACAGGGAGAAATTCACCCCTCCACTTT	CASSESTGRNSPLHF
TRBV5-1	TRBJ2-3	-	-	TGCGCCAGCAGCCATGGGGGTACGCAGTATTTT	CASSHGGTQYF
TRBV5-4	TRBJ2-3	-	-	TGTGCCAGCAGCTTCAGGCGGGGGCCGAGCACAGATACGCAGTATTTT	CASSFRRGPSTDTQYF
TRBV19	TRBJ2-5	-	-	TGTGCCAGTAGTATGTTGGGGGCCTTACAAGAGACCCAGTACTTC	CASSMLGALQETQYF
TRBV4-1	TRBJ2-3	TRBD2	-	TGCGCCAGCAGCCAACAATCCGGGACTAGCGTTTCCCCAGATACGCAGTATTTT	CASSQQSGTSVSPDTQYF
TRBV6-1	TRBJ1-6	-	once	TGTGCCAGCAGTGAAGAGATCGGGGCACCCCTCCACTTT	CASSEEIGAPLHF
TRBV7-9	TRBJ1-2	-	-	TGTGCCAGCAGCTTAGGCGGAGGCTACACCTTC	CASSLGGGYTF
TRBV7-2	TRBJ2-7	-	-	TGTGCCAGCAGCAAGGGGTACTCCTACGAGCAGTACTTC	CASSKGYSYEQYF
TRBV2	TRBJ1-5	-	-	TGTGCCAGCAGTGACGGGGGGCTGAGCAATCAGCCCCAGCATTTT	CASSDGGLSNQPQHF
TRBV29-1	TRBJ2-7	-	-	TGCAGCGTTTACAGCGTTTCACCCTCCTACGAGCAGTACTTC	CSVYSVSPSYEQYF
TRBV18	TRBJ2-1	-	-	TGTGCCAGCTCAACACAGGGATACTACAATGAGCAGTTCTTC	CASSTQGYYNEQFF
TRBV27	TRBJ1-1	-	few	TGTGCCAGCAGCGCCAGGTCTTCGAACACTGAAGCTTTCTTT	CASSARSSNTEAFF
TRBV2	TRBJ2-3	TRBD2	-	TGTGCCACCCACTACCTAGCGGGGGGAACAGATACGCAGTATTTT	CATHYLAGGTDTQYF
TRBV16	TRBJ2-1	TRBD1	-	TGTGCCAGCAGCCAATTCGCAGGGGGCGTCGACAATGAGCAGTTCTTC	CASSQFAGGVDNEQFF
TRBV5-4	TRBJ2-7	-	-	TGTGCCAGCAGTAGACAGGAGAGCTCCTACGAGCAGTACTTC	CASSRQESSYEQYF
TRBV6-4	TRBJ1-1	-	-	TGTGCCAGCAGTGACGGGGGCACTGAAGCTTTCTTT	CASSDGGTEAFF
TRBV5-6	TRBJ1-3	-	-	TGTGCCAGCAGCTTGAGGGGCCACTCTGGAAACACCATATATTTT	CASSLRGHSGNTIYF
TRBV15	TRBJ1-1	-	few	TGTGCCACCAGCTCTTATCGGGACGCTGAAGCTTTCTTT	CATSSYRDAEAFF
TRBV5-5	TRBJ1-1	-	few	TGTGCCAGCAGCTTAAGTAACATGAACACTGAAGCTTTCTTT	CASSLSNMNTEAFF
TRBV29-1	TRBJ1-2	TRBD1	-	TGCAGCGTTGGGGACAGGGTCTATGGCTACACCTTC	CSVGDRVYGYTF
TRBV29-1	TRBJ2-2	-	-	TGCAGCGGCCTACAGGGTTACACCGGGGAGCTGTTTTTT	CSGLQGYTGELFF
TRBV7-8	TRBJ2-3	TRBD2	-	TGTGCCAGCAGCTTAGTGGCTAGCGGGAACACAGATACGCAGTATTTT	CASSLVASGNTDTQYF
TRBV9	TRBJ2-5	TRBD1	-	TGTGCCAGCAGCCCCACAGGGGTTCTACAAGAGACCCAGTACTTC	CASSPTGVLQETQYF
TRBV13	TRBJ2-7	-	-	TGTGCCAGCAGCTTAACCCTGGATGAGCAGTACTTC	CASSLTLDEQYF
TRBV7-7	TRBJ2-2	-	-	TGTGCCAGCAGCTCTTCGACAGCGAACACCGGGGAGCTGTTTTTT	CASSSSTANTGELFF
TRBV9	TRBJ2-2	-	-	TGTGCCAGCAGCGCTCAGGGGAGCGGGACCGGGGAGCTGTTTTTT	CASSAQGSGTGELFF
TRBV5-1	TRBJ1-1	TRBD1	-	TGCGCCAGCAGCTCCTCCGGCATCGGACAGGGGATGGCTTTCTTT	CASSSSGIGQGMAFF
TRBV25-1	TRBJ1-2	TRBD1	-	TGTGCCAGCACCAGCGGGACAGGGTCAGAAGGCTACACCTTC	CASTSGTGSEGYTF
TRBV11-1	TRBJ2-7	-	-	TGTGCCAGCAGCAATCGACTGGGGTACGAGCAGTACTTC	CASSNRLGYEQYF
TRBV6-6	TRBJ1-6	-	once	TGTGCCAGCAGTTCTCACAGTGGAGATTCACCCCTCCACTTT	CASSSHSGDSPLHF
TRBV4-2	TRBJ2-7	TRBD1	-	TGTGCCAGCAGCCAACCAGTCTCAACAGGGGACTCCTACGAGCAGTACTTC	CASSQPVSTGDSYEQYF
TRBV19	TRBJ2-1	TRBD2	-	TGTGCCAGTAGTCCTTTGGCGGGGGGGAGGAATGAGCAGTTCTTC	CASSPLAGGRNEQFF
TRBV2	TRBJ2-1	-	-	TGTGCCAGCAGAGAGAGGGACGGAGCTTACAATGAGCAGTTCTTC	CASRERDGAYNEQFF
TRBV4-1	TRBJ1-5	-	once	TGCGCCAGCAGCCAAGACGTCCTCGGGCTGACCTATCAGCCCCAGCATTTT	CASSQDVLGLTYQPQHF
TRBV30	TRBJ1-5	TRBD1	-	TGTGCCTGGAGTGTAGGGGCAGGGGGGAAGCCCCAGCATTTT	CAWSVGAGGKPQHF